Listed below are T cell receptor beta chains from one sample, sequenced in a study of shared clonotypes between healthy human individuals. Clones were read by immunoSEQ multiplex PCR, and TCRdb kept only the in-frame ones, dropping some. The sample carries 800,000 or so clones, approximately 97% recorded once. Sequencing input: naive CD8+ T cells sorted from blood. These receptors were collected from a man under 40 in good health. Both conserved end residues are part of each CDR3. Fields, in order: V gene, clone size, J gene, D gene, CDR3 protein, CDR3 DNA. D genes are given only for firm matches. Rows may omit the clone size; those that give it use once, few, many or a size class.

TRBV10-3	-	TRBJ2-6	TRBD1	CAISARDRVASGANVLTF	TGTGCCATCAGTGCCCGGGACAGGGTCGCCTCTGGGGCCAACGTCCTGACTTTC
TRBV5-8	-	TRBJ2-2	TRBD2	CASSLEAGGNTGELFF	TGTGCCAGCAGCTTGGAGGCGGGAGGGAACACCGGGGAGCTGTTTTTT
TRBV7-2	-	TRBJ2-1	-	CASSFAGQYNEQFF	TGTGCCAGCAGCTTCGCGGGACAATACAATGAGCAGTTCTTC
TRBV9	once	TRBJ2-7	-	CASSVEGLYEQYF	TGTGCCAGCAGCGTAGAGGGATTATACGAGCAGTACTTC
TRBV19	-	TRBJ2-2	-	CASSIFGGLTGELFF	TGTGCCAGTAGTATATTCGGGGGGCTGACCGGGGAGCTGTTTTTT
TRBV15	-	TRBJ2-7	TRBD1	CATSSDRQGAVYEQYF	TGTGCCACCAGCAGCGATAGACAGGGGGCCGTCTACGAGCAGTACTTC
TRBV29-1	-	TRBJ2-7	-	CSVVGSSYEQYF	TGCAGCGTTGTGGGGAGCTCCTACGAGCAGTACTTC
TRBV7-8	-	TRBJ2-3	-	CASSPLGAGSSTDTQYF	TGTGCCAGCAGCCCCCTCGGAGCGGGTTCTAGCACAGATACGCAGTATTTT
TRBV27	-	TRBJ2-7	TRBD2	CASSTGTSGNEQYF	TGTGCCAGCAGTACCGGGACTAGCGGGAACGAGCAGTACTTC
TRBV6-5	-	TRBJ2-7	-	CASSYSQGISYEQYF	TGTGCCAGCAGTTACTCTCAGGGAATTTCCTACGAGCAGTACTTC
TRBV7-9	-	TRBJ1-2	-	CASSWTAVYGYTF	TGTGCCAGCAGCTGGACAGCAGTCTATGGCTACACCTTC
TRBV29-1	-	TRBJ1-2	-	CSVVSGEGPAYGYTF	TGCAGCGTTGTTTCAGGCGAGGGGCCCGCCTATGGCTACACCTTC
TRBV7-8	-	TRBJ2-2	-	CASSSSLSRELFF	TGTGCCAGCAGCTCCTCTCTTTCTCGGGAGCTGTTTTTT
TRBV9	-	TRBJ2-7	TRBD1	CASSRQGAAEQYF	TGTGCCAGCAGTCGGCAGGGGGCAGCCGAGCAGTACTTC
TRBV27	once	TRBJ1-5	TRBD1	CASSTGVNQPQHF	TGTGCCAGCAGTACAGGGGTCAATCAGCCCCAGCATTTT
TRBV7-9	few	TRBJ2-2	TRBD2	CASSLGAGSTGELFF	TGTGCCAGCAGCTTAGGAGCGGGAAGCACCGGGGAGCTGTTTTTT
TRBV7-9	-	TRBJ2-1	-	CACRYGYEQFF	TGCGCATGCCGATATGGCTATGAGCAGTTCTTC
TRBV5-1	-	TRBJ2-7	TRBD2	CASSLALLAESYEQYF	TGCGCCAGCAGCTTGGCCTTACTAGCGGAGTCCTACGAGCAGTACTTC
TRBV6-1	-	TRBJ2-2	-	CASSHRGSGELFF	TGTGCCAGCAGCCATCGGGGGTCCGGGGAGCTGTTTTTT
TRBV5-1	-	TRBJ2-7	TRBD1	CASSSGTGPTSGNF	TGCGCCAGCAGCTCCGGGACAGGGCCTACGAGTGGGAACTTC
TRBV7-9	-	TRBJ2-2	TRBD2	CASSRPRWREGGELFF	TGTGCCAGCAGCAGACCCCGCTGGCGGGAGGGTGGGGAGCTGTTTTTT
TRBV6-4	-	TRBJ2-1	-	CASTRPGLLYNEQFF	TGTGCCAGCACTCGCCCGGGACTCCTCTACAATGAGCAGTTCTTC
TRBV4-1	-	TRBJ1-5	-	CASSQTQGRSRPQHF	TGCGCCAGCAGCCAAACCCAGGGCAGGTCCCGGCCCCAGCATTTT
TRBV30	-	TRBJ2-2	-	CAWSGWPGELFF	TGTGCCTGGAGTGGGTGGCCGGGGGAGCTGTTTTTT
TRBV5-4	-	TRBJ2-7	TRBD2	CASSPAAGGGSDEQYF	TGTGCCAGCAGCCCGGCGGCGGGCGGGGGAAGTGACGAGCAGTACTTC
TRBV7-8	-	TRBJ2-2	-	CASSLFLRRGTGELFF	TGTGCCAGCAGCTTATTCCTGAGGCGTGGGACCGGGGAGCTGTTTTTT
TRBV4-3	-	TRBJ2-1	-	CASSQDRVGDHNEQFF	TGCGCCAGCAGCCAAGATCGGGTAGGGGACCACAATGAGCAGTTCTTC
TRBV7-9	-	TRBJ2-1	-	CASSSTSPYDEQFF	TGTGCCAGCAGCTCTACCAGTCCATATGATGAGCAGTTCTTC
TRBV27	-	TRBJ2-3	TRBD2	CASGPTFGASGSTDTQYF	TGTGCCAGCGGCCCTACTTTCGGGGCTAGCGGGAGTACAGATACGCAGTATTTT
TRBV15	-	TRBJ2-1	TRBD1	CATSSRTGDDEQFF	TGTGCCACCAGCAGCCGGACAGGGGATGATGAGCAGTTCTTC
TRBV7-8	-	TRBJ2-1	TRBD2	CASSYRTSGSIYNEQFF	TGTGCCAGCAGCTACAGGACTAGCGGGAGTATTTACAATGAGCAGTTCTTC
TRBV11-2	-	TRBJ2-7	-	CASSPGLTYEQYF	TGTGCCAGCAGCCCTGGATTGACCTACGAGCAGTACTTC
TRBV7-2	-	TRBJ2-4	TRBD2	CASSIGSGRARSTIQYF	TGTGCCAGCAGCATTGGTAGCGGGAGGGCCCGGAGTACCATTCAGTACTTC
TRBV7-9	-	TRBJ2-7	TRBD1	CASSPGTGIYEQYF	TGTGCCAGCAGCCCTGGGACAGGGATCTACGAGCAGTACTTC
TRBV7-8	-	TRBJ2-7	-	CASSSVKEQYF	TGTGCCAGCAGCTCTGTGAAAGAGCAGTACTTC
TRBV14	-	TRBJ2-1	TRBD1	CASSQGDRDNEQFF	TGTGCCAGCAGCCAGGGCGACAGGGACAATGAGCAGTTCTTC
TRBV25-1	-	TRBJ2-7	-	CASSEWEGGEQYF	TGTGCCAGCAGTGAATGGGAGGGGGGCGAGCAGTACTTC
TRBV7-9	-	TRBJ2-7	TRBD2	CASSSPGTSGYEQYF	TGTGCCAGCAGCTCCCCCGGGACTAGCGGCTACGAGCAGTACTTC
TRBV27	-	TRBJ1-1	-	CASSLAGVGTEAFF	TGTGCCAGCAGTTTGGCAGGGGTAGGGACTGAAGCTTTCTTT
TRBV27	-	TRBJ1-2	-	CASSRERFHGYTF	TGTGCCAGCAGCCGGGAGAGGTTTCATGGCTACACCTTC
TRBV29-1	-	TRBJ2-2	-	CSVDPQGTGELFF	TGCAGCGTTGATCCGCAGGGCACCGGGGAGCTGTTTTTT
TRBV11-1	once	TRBJ2-2	TRBD1	CASSLTTGGGFEELFF	TGTGCCAGCAGCTTAACGACAGGGGGCGGTTTCGAGGAGCTGTTTTTT